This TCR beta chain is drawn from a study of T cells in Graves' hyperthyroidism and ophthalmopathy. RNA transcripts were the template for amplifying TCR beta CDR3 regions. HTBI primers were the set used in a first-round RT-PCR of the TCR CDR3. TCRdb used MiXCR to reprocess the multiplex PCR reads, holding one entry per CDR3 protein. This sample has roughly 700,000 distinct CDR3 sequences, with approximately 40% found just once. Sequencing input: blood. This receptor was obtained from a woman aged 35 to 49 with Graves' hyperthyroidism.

CDR3 bases: TGCGCCAGCAGCCAAGTTTACGCGGCAGCGAACACCGGGGAGCTGTTTTTT. It specifies CASSQVYAAANTGELFF. The chain combines TRBV5-1 with TRBJ2-2, with D uncertain. The CDR3 loop spans 17 amino acids. The V and J ends lost 4 bases and 0 bases respectively, with 16 bases between them. Germline loops: CDR1 SGHRS, CDR2 YFSETQ.